The rows below give T cell receptor beta chains drawn from one sample of a study of T cell responses to AZD1222 COVID-19 vaccine. Profiling relied on immunoSEQ multiplex PCR, and the TCRdb table lists in-frame clones only, not all of them. In the table there are more than 130,000 clones, just over 90% of which are singletons. Material: peripheral blood, obtained on day 0 of AZD1222 vaccination. All receptors come from an adult in good health. Each CDR3 is given without its conserved first and last residue. Fields, in order: clone size, V gene, J gene, CDR3 protein. Rows give clone size only sometimes, using once, few, many, or a class for an expanded clone.

abundance: NA; v_gene: TRBV7-2; j_gene: TRBJ2-2; CDR3aa: ASSLDRAPGELF
abundance: NA; v_gene: TRBV2; j_gene: TRBJ1-5; CDR3aa: ASRGDRGNQPQH
abundance: NA; v_gene: TRBV2; j_gene: TRBJ1-3; CDR3aa: ASSEPPGTVINTIY
abundance: NA; v_gene: TRBV7-8; j_gene: TRBJ1-2; CDR3aa: ASSLARGYGYT
abundance: NA; v_gene: TRBV5-5; j_gene: TRBJ2-1; CDR3aa: ASSWTVIDRIKNEQF
abundance: NA; v_gene: TRBV7-2; j_gene: TRBJ2-2; CDR3aa: ASSLASREGLTGELF
abundance: NA; v_gene: TRBV12-3/TRBV12-4; j_gene: TRBJ2-4; CDR3aa: ASRGSGSNIQY
abundance: NA; v_gene: TRBV6-5; j_gene: TRBJ2-3; CDR3aa: ASIRGNTDTQY
abundance: NA; v_gene: TRBV7-9; j_gene: TRBJ2-7; CDR3aa: ASSRSTGLSYEQY
abundance: NA; v_gene: TRBV5-1; j_gene: TRBJ1-2; CDR3aa: ASSQDRGNYGYT
abundance: NA; v_gene: TRBV19; j_gene: TRBJ2-3; CDR3aa: ASKSGGNTDTQY
abundance: NA; v_gene: TRBV5-3; j_gene: TRBJ1-2; CDR3aa: ARSCYRGTDYGYT
abundance: once; v_gene: TRBV19; j_gene: TRBJ2-7; CDR3aa: ASSLLSGGEQY
abundance: NA; v_gene: TRBV7-9; j_gene: TRBJ1-4; CDR3aa: ASTKGDRGNEKLF
abundance: NA; v_gene: TRBV7-8; j_gene: TRBJ2-3; CDR3aa: ASSSISGGLADTQY
abundance: NA; v_gene: TRBV4-3; j_gene: TRBJ2-2; CDR3aa: ASSLEQGSGELF
abundance: NA; v_gene: TRBV9; j_gene: TRBJ2-1; CDR3aa: ASSVVASGGVYNEQF
abundance: NA; v_gene: TRBV7-9; j_gene: TRBJ2-5; CDR3aa: ASSPSLTLLQETQY
abundance: NA; v_gene: TRBV9; j_gene: TRBJ1-3; CDR3aa: ASSSRNRGADSGNTIY
abundance: NA; v_gene: TRBV4-1; j_gene: TRBJ2-5; CDR3aa: ASSHPQILAGVETQY
abundance: NA; v_gene: TRBV2; j_gene: TRBJ1-2; CDR3aa: ASTRGGYT
abundance: NA; v_gene: TRBV20-1; j_gene: TRBJ2-3; CDR3aa: SASPLAGGGTDTQY